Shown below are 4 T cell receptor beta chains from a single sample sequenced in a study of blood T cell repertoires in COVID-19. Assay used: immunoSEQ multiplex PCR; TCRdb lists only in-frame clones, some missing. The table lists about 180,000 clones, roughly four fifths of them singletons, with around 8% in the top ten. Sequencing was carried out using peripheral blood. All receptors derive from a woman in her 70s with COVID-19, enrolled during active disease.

The CDR3 sequence is CASSWGLAGGFNEQFF. DNA for the CDR3: TGTGCCAGCAGCTGGGGACTAGCGGGAGGGTTCAATGAGCAGTTCTTC. The V and J genes are TRBV5-5 and TRBJ2-1, with TRBD2 matching over 16 bases. The CDR3 has 16 amino acids. The germline CDR1 and CDR2 sequences are SGHKS and YYEKEE (reference sequence). With V trimmed by 3 bases and J by 6 bases, 3 bases remained unmatched.

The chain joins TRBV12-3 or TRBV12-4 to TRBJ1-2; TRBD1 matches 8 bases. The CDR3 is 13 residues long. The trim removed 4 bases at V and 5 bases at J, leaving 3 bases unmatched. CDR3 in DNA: TGTGCCAGCAGTTCAGGGGGCTTTTATGGCTACACCTTC. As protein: CASSSGGFYGYTF.

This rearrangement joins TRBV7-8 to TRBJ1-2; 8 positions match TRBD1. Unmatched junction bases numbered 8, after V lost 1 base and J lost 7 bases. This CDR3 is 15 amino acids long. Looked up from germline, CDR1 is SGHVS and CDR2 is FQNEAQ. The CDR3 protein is CASSLDGQGRVGYTF. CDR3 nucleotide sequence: TGTGCCAGCAGCTTAGACGGACAGGGAAGGGTTGGCTACACCTTC.

CDR3 DNA: TGTGCCAGTAGGGAGACTAGCGGGCAGGGAGATACGCAGTATTTT. Translating gives CASRETSGQGDTQYF. V gene TRBV19 combines with J gene TRBJ2-3, with 10 bases fitting TRBD2. This CDR3 spans 15 amino acids. V was pared by 6 bases and J by 5 bases, with 8 bases of the junction left unmatched. CDR1 LNHDA and CDR2 SQIVND come from the germline V gene (reference sequence). Complete variable domain (other parts from reference TRBV19 and TRBJ2-3): DGGITQSPKYLFRKEGQNVTLSCEQNLNHDAMYWYRQDPGQGLRLIYYSQIVNDFQKGDIAEGYSVSREKKESFPLTVTSAQKNPTAFYLCASRETSGQGDTQYFGPGTRLTVL.